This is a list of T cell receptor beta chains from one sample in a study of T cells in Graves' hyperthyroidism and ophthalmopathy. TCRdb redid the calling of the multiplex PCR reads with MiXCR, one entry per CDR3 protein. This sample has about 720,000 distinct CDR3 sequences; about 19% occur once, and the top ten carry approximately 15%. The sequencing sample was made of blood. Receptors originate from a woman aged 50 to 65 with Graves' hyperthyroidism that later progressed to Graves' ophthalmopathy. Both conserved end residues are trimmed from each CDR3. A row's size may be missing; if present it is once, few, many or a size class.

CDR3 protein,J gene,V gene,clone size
ATKGYNEQF,TRBJ2-1,TRBV19,NA
ASSLEGQYEQY,TRBJ2-7,TRBV11-3,many
ASSQDAREYEQY,TRBJ2-7,TRBV3-1,many
ASTSVGAGNSPLH,TRBJ1-6,TRBV12-3/TRBV12-4,few
ASRAGNQY,TRBJ2-5,TRBV6-1,NA
SVGGTNTEAF,TRBJ1-1,TRBV29-1,NA
ASEALWTTGGYT,TRBJ1-2,TRBV6-1,NA
ASSLAGGRTDTQY,TRBJ2-3,TRBV5-1,many
AVGEGFANTGELF,TRBJ2-2,TRBV10-3,NA
ASSLPDRAGEQY,TRBJ2-7,TRBV4-1,NA
ASSLFLAGGPTPDTQY,TRBJ2-3,TRBV5-1,few
SVETVATNEKLF,TRBJ1-4,TRBV29-1,few
AWGTGGRFYGYT,TRBJ1-2,TRBV30,many
ASGLLRQGSMNTEAF,TRBJ1-1,TRBV12-5,few
ASSLSQGNFYNEQF,TRBJ2-1,TRBV7-9,many
ASSLSGVDGELF,TRBJ2-2,TRBV7-8,NA
ASSQDLTSSYNEQF,TRBJ2-1,TRBV12-3/TRBV12-4,NA
ASSQTTGARSPLH,TRBJ1-6,TRBV2,few
ASSEALRVGGVQY,TRBJ2-4,TRBV6-1,few
ASSLRVEEKLF,TRBJ1-4,TRBV11-2,NA
ASSSDSTGTGELF,TRBJ2-2,TRBV11-3,many
ASSLSGPGQVLREQY,TRBJ2-7,TRBV7-2,NA
SADSGTSGYEQY,TRBJ2-7,TRBV20-1,many
ASSSPRADNYGYT,TRBJ1-2,TRBV5-4,NA
ASSLIGAGYGYT,TRBJ1-2,TRBV27,few
ASRRDSLNEKLF,TRBJ1-4,TRBV27,once
ASSEALAGYSNQPQH,TRBJ1-5,TRBV6-1,NA
ASSKTRVSGGYNEQF,TRBJ2-1,TRBV5-1,many
SALAGTGNSPLH,TRBJ1-6,TRBV20-1,many
SVEGESGLADQETQY,TRBJ2-5,TRBV29-1,few
ASSLRGASYQPQH,TRBJ1-5,TRBV27,NA
AWSVQTSGGKETQY,TRBJ2-5,TRBV30,many
ASSEARGGSNSPLH,TRBJ1-6,TRBV2,many
ASTYPGTDYGYT,TRBJ1-2,TRBV12-3/TRBV12-4,NA
ASSRDGQETQY,TRBJ2-5,TRBV12-3/TRBV12-4,few
ASSLGGMETQY,TRBJ2-5,TRBV11-2,many
ASSLEAGGGQPQH,TRBJ1-5,TRBV7-3,NA
ASRPGPGGTDTQY,TRBJ2-3,TRBV19,NA
ASSQPQGWTEAF,TRBJ1-1,TRBV4-1,few
ASSLALRAEAF,TRBJ1-1,TRBV7-9,NA
AWTPPSGELF,TRBJ2-2,TRBV30,NA
ASSQDGATEAF,TRBJ1-1,TRBV3-1,many
ASSDGTGEYFWNTEAF,TRBJ1-1,TRBV18,many
ASSYLTRTDNDNQPQH,TRBJ1-5,TRBV6-5,many
ASTDRDRYNEQF,TRBJ2-1,TRBV27,many
ASNFEPGARTDTQY,TRBJ2-3,TRBV5-1,few
ASSLYYQETQY,TRBJ2-5,TRBV5-1,many
ASSDGSRYGYT,TRBJ1-2,TRBV6-4,few
ASSDYGTGRETQY,TRBJ2-5,TRBV11-2,many
ASSFERLYGYT,TRBJ1-2,TRBV5-5,NA
ASSSPEVIAGVTDTQY,TRBJ2-3,TRBV7-9,NA